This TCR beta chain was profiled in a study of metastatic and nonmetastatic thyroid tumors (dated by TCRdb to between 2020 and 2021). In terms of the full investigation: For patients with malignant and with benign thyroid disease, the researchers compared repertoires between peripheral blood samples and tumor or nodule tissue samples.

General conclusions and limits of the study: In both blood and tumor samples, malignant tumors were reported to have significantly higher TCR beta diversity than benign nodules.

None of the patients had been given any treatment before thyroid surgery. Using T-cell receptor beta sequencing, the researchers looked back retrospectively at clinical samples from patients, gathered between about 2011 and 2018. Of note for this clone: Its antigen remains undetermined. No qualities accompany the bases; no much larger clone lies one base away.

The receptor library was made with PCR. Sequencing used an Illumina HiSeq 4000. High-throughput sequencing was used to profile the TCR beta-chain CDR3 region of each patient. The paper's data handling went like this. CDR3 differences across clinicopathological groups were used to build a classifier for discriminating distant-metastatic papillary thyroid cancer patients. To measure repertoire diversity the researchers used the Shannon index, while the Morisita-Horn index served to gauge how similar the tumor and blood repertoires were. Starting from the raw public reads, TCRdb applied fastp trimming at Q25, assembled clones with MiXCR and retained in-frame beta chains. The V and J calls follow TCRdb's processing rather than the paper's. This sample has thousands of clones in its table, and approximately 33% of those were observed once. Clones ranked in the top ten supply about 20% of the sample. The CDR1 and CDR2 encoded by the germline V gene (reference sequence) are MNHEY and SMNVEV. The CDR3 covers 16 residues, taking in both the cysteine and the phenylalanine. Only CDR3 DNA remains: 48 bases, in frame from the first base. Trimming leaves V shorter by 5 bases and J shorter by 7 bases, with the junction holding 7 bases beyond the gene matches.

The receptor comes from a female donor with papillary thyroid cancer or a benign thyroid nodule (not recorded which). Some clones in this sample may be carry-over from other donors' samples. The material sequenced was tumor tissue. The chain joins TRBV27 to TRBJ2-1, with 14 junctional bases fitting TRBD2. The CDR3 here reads CASSLGTSGSVNEQFF. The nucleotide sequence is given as TGTGCCAGCAGTCTCGGGACTAGCGGGAGCGTAAATGAGCAGTTCTTC.